A selection of T cell receptor beta chains follows, all from one sample in a study of OX40 agonist ivuxolimab in advanced cancers. Sequencing was performed with immunoSEQ multiplex PCR; in TCRdb, only in-frame clones are kept and a portion is missing. The sample includes some 80,000 clones, roughly 85% of them seen just once. The sequenced sample was CD4+ or CD8+ T cells sorted from blood, obtained in a trial of the OX40 agonist ivuxolimab. Receptor source: an adult with an advanced solid tumor such as melanoma, head and neck, liver or kidney cancer. Both conserved end residues are part of each CDR3. The order of the fields is clone size, J gene, V gene, D gene, CDR3 DNA, CDR3 protein. A D gene is named only where the DNA matches it firmly. Where a row states a size, it is once, few, many or the class of an expanded clone; other rows omit it.

NA TRBJ1-3 TRBV2 NA TGTGCCAGCTTCAAGGGGGGCGGAAACACCATATATTTT CASFKGGGNTIYF
NA TRBJ2-7 TRBV2 TRBD2 TGTGCCAGCAGCCTCTCCGGGGGAGGGGTTTACGAGCAGTACTTC CASSLSGGGVYEQYF
once TRBJ2-7 TRBV5-1 TRBD1 TGCGCCAGCAGCTTGTGGCAGGGGGCGGGGGAGCAGTACTTC CASSLWQGAGEQYF
once TRBJ1-5 TRBV6-7 TRBD1 TGTGCCAGCAGGGGGCCAAATCGGGGACAGGCCACAGATAGCAATCAGCCCCAGCATTTT CASRGPNRGQATDSNQPQHF
NA TRBJ1-5 TRBV5-3 NA TGTGCCAGAAGCTTGGGGGTTCGGAGGGGTCAGAATCAGCCCCAGCATTTT CARSLGVRRGQNQPQHF
NA TRBJ1-6 TRBV30 NA TGTGCTTTGATAGAGGTCGCCGTTTATAATTCACCCCTCCACTTT CALIEVAVYNSPLHF
few TRBJ1-2 TRBV6-1 TRBD1 TGTGCCAGCAGTGAAAATTGGGCAGGGGGGCTCTATGGCTACACCTTC CASSENWAGGLYGYTF
NA TRBJ1-6 TRBV28 TRBD1 TGTGCCAGCAGGCCGGGACAGTATAATTCACCCCTCCACTTT CASRPGQYNSPLHF
NA TRBJ1-4 TRBV29-1 NA TGCAGCGCCTGTGTTTCCGGCGGTGAAAAACTGTTTTTT CSACVSGGEKLFF
NA TRBJ1-3 TRBV7-6 TRBD1 TGTGCCAGCAGCCCGCGTCCGGGACAGGGCTTTGGAAACACCATATATTTT CASSPRPGQGFGNTIYF
NA TRBJ1-2 TRBV28 TRBD1 TGTGCCAGCAGCGGGGACAGGGCCTATGGCTACACCTTC CASSGDRAYGYTF
NA TRBJ1-5 TRBV7-2 NA TGTGCCAGCAGCGCTATCGGGTGGGTGGGCAATCAGCCCCAGCATTTT CASSAIGWVGNQPQHF
few TRBJ2-4 TRBV30 NA TGTGCCTGGAGCGCCGGCCCCCTGGACAAAAACATTCAGTACTTC CAWSAGPLDKNIQYF
NA TRBJ2-3 TRBV30 TRBD1 TGTGCCTGGAGTGGTGGACAGGCGACGACAGATACGCAGTATTTT CAWSGGQATTDTQYF
NA TRBJ1-6 TRBV28 TRBD1 TGTGCCAGCAGAAACAGGGGGGAAAATTCACCCCTCCACTTT CASRNRGENSPLHF
NA TRBJ1-2 TRBV14 NA TGTGCCAGCAGCCGGGGGCTGAGTTATGGCTACACCTTC CASSRGLSYGYTF
NA TRBJ2-3 TRBV7-2 TRBD1 TGTGCCAGCAGCTTAGAGTGGGACAGAGCGAGTGATACGCAGTATTTT CASSLEWDRASDTQYF
few TRBJ2-6 TRBV5-1 NA TGCGCCAGCAGAACAGACAGCTCTGGGGCCAACGTCCTGACTTTC CASRTDSSGANVLTF
NA TRBJ2-5 TRBV7-3 TRBD2 TGTGCCAGCAGCTTAAGGACTAGCGGGGGATCGTACCAAGAGACCCAGTACTTC CASSLRTSGGSYQETQYF
NA TRBJ2-7 TRBV2 NA TGTGCCAGCACTCCGTCCGGTACGGCCTCCTACGAGCAGTACTTC CASTPSGTASYEQYF
NA TRBJ2-7 TRBV6-5 NA TGTGCCAGCAGTCCCTGGAGGGACGAGCAGTACTTC CASSPWRDEQYF
few TRBJ1-4 TRBV5-1 NA TGCGCCAGCAGGGGGACTCCGGACAGCCATAATGAAAAACTGTTTTTT CASRGTPDSHNEKLFF
NA TRBJ2-2 TRBV18 TRBD2 TGTGCCAGCTCACCACAGGGACTAGCGACGAACACCGGGGAGCTGTTTTTT CASSPQGLATNTGELFF
NA TRBJ2-7 TRBV7-6 NA TGTGCCAGCAGCTTAGTGGGGGGTGGGGAGCAGTACTTC CASSLVGGGEQYF
NA TRBJ1-2 TRBV27 TRBD1 TGTGCCAGCAGTTTATTAGCAGGGGGCTATGGCTACACCTTC CASSLLAGGYGYTF
once TRBJ1-2 TRBV29-1 NA TGCAGCGTACAGACACCGGGTAACTATGGCTACACCTTC CSVQTPGNYGYTF
NA TRBJ1-6 TRBV9 NA TGTACCAGCAGCTCCGGACTCTATAATTCACCCCTCCACTTT CTSSSGLYNSPLHF
once TRBJ2-7 TRBV6-5 NA TGTGCCAGCAGGGGTTTGGGCGAGCAGTACTTC CASRGLGEQYF
NA TRBJ1-5 TRBV2 TRBD1 TGTGCCAGCAGTCTTACAGGGGGCAATCAGCCCCAGCATTTT CASSLTGGNQPQHF
once TRBJ2-2 TRBV29-1 TRBD2 TGCAGCGTTGGTCGGCTAGCGGCCGGGGAGCTGTTTTTT CSVGRLAAGELFF
NA TRBJ2-5 TRBV29-1 NA TGCAGCGTTGAAGGTTGGACAGTCCAAGAGACCCAGTACTTC CSVEGWTVQETQYF
NA TRBJ2-7 TRBV5-4 TRBD1 TGTGCCAGCACCGGGACAGGGAGCTCCTACGAGCAGTACTTC CASTGTGSSYEQYF
NA TRBJ2-5 TRBV29-1 TRBD2 TGCAGCGTTGAAGGACTAGCGGGGAGACAAGAGACCCAGTACTTC CSVEGLAGRQETQYF
NA TRBJ2-7 TRBV2 NA TGTGCCAGCACCATCCCGGGTATTTCCTACGAGCAGTACTTC CASTIPGISYEQYF
NA TRBJ1-2 TRBV28 NA TGTGCCAGCAGACTATCCTCGGGGCGGTCAGGCTATGGCTACACCTTC CASRLSSGRSGYGYTF
once TRBJ1-2 TRBV7-8 NA TGTGCCAGCAGCTTAGGGGGAGGAAAGGCCTATGGCTACACCTTC CASSLGGGKAYGYTF
NA TRBJ1-1 TRBV27 NA TGTGCCAGCAGTTTAATAATGAACACTGAAGCTTTCTTT CASSLIMNTEAFF
once TRBJ1-3 TRBV7-6 TRBD1 TGTGCCAGCAGCCCCCGGGGAGGGGGCTCCTCTGGAAACACCATATATTTT CASSPRGGGSSGNTIYF
NA TRBJ2-5 TRBV19 NA TGTGCCAGTAGAGAAGCAGGCCAAGAGACCCAGTACTTC CASREAGQETQYF
NA TRBJ1-6 TRBV19 NA TGTGCCAGTAGTATGTTAGGAGAGGCACCCCTCCACTTT CASSMLGEAPLHF
NA TRBJ2-7 TRBV6-1 NA TGTGCCAGCAGTGCCTATGTTACCGGCAGGCTAGCCTACGAGCAGTACTTC CASSAYVTGRLAYEQYF
NA TRBJ2-3 TRBV7-2 NA TGTGCCAGCAGAGACACAGATACGCAGTATTTT CASRDTDTQYF
NA TRBJ1-2 TRBV9 NA TGTGCCAGCAGCTACCGGACAGACGGCTACACCTTC CASSYRTDGYTF
NA TRBJ2-7 TRBV6-5 NA TGTGCCAGCAGTCCACCTGGCAGGGTGTACGAGCAGTACTTC CASSPPGRVYEQYF
NA TRBJ1-1 TRBV5-1 NA TGCGCCAGCAGCTTGGGCACCGGCGGGGGGTTGATGAGTACTGAAGCTTTCTTT CASSLGTGGGLMSTEAFF
NA TRBJ2-3 TRBV5-1 NA TGCGCCAGCAGCTTGATCGGAGGGGGAGATACGCAGTATTTT CASSLIGGGDTQYF
NA TRBJ2-3 TRBV5-1 NA TGCGCCAGCAGCTGGGGTGGAAGCACAGATACGCAGTATTTT CASSWGGSTDTQYF
few TRBJ2-7 TRBV18 TRBD1 TGTGCCAGCTCACCTGGACAGGGCGGGGTCCTCGAGCAGTACTTC CASSPGQGGVLEQYF
NA TRBJ2-7 TRBV11-2 NA TGTGCCAGCAGCCTCCGGGACTTTGGAAAGCAGTACTTC CASSLRDFGKQYF
once TRBJ2-7 TRBV29-1 NA TGCAGCGTTCCCATCAACTACGAGCAGTACTTC CSVPINYEQYF
NA TRBJ2-2 TRBV7-2 NA TGTGCCAGCTCGTGGGCGGGGAACACCGGGGAGCTGTTTTTT CASSWAGNTGELFF
once TRBJ1-1 TRBV30 NA TGTGCCTGTAACAGGGCGCACACTGAAGCTTTCTTT CACNRAHTEAFF
NA TRBJ1-5 TRBV18 TRBD1 TGTGCCAGCTCAGTCTTCAGGGGGAGCAATCAGCCCCAGCATTTT CASSVFRGSNQPQHF
NA TRBJ1-2 TRBV5-1 NA TGCGCCAGCAGCTTGGCCGTGGGAGACTATGGCTACACCTTC CASSLAVGDYGYTF
NA TRBJ2-1 TRBV6-4 NA TGTGCCAGCAGTGACTACAGGGCCAGCTCCTACAATGAGCAGTTCTTC CASSDYRASSYNEQFF